Below are 13 T cell receptor beta chains sequenced from a single sample in a study of T cell responses to AZD1222 COVID-19 vaccine. TCRdb's copy holds only in-frame clones and misses some; the assay was immunoSEQ multiplex PCR. There are around 100,000 clones in the sample; about nine tenths occur only once, and more than 2.5% lies in the top ten. The sequencing here drew on peripheral blood, taken 28 days after the second dose of the MenACWY control vaccine. Receptors originate from an adult who received the MenACWY meningococcal vaccine as a control.

This rearrangement joins TRBV7-2 to TRBJ1-5; D is perhaps TRBD1 (6 bases). In germline, CDR1 is SGHTA, CDR2 FQGNSA. Trimming removed 5 bases from V and 1 base from J, with 9 bases in between. The CDR3 totals 14 residues. The CDR3 loop reads CASSLQGSNQPQHF. CDR3 DNA: TGTGCCAGCAGCCTACAGGGCAGCAATCAGCCCCAGCATTTT.

This clone has only one observation. The chain uses TRBV4-1 and TRBJ2-7, with D perhaps matching TRBD1 (6 bases). The CDR3 sequence is 15 residues long. Trimming stripped 2 bases from V and 3 bases from J, with 14 bases between. CDR1 is MGHRA, CDR2 YSYEKL, per germline. This CDR3 is CASSQTGTNGYEQYF. The CDR3 coding sequence is TGCGCCAGCAGCCAAACCGGGACAAATGGCTACGAGCAGTACTTC.

The chain couples TRBV5-6 to TRBJ2-6, with D unresolved. V was cut by 0 bases and J by 0 bases, with 16 bases left in between. The CDR3 extends over 19 amino acids. Per germline, CDR1 SGHDT and CDR2 YYEEEE. CDR3 protein: CASSLDLSTAHSGANVLTF. The CDR3 DNA sequence: TGTGCCAGCAGCTTGGACCTGAGTACAGCACACTCTGGGGCCAACGTCCTGACTTTC.

The V call is TRBV7-2, the J call TRBJ1-2; D not resolved. CDR3 length equals 12 residues. Germline CDR1 and CDR2: SGHTA and FQGNSA. Trimming removed 0 bases from V and 4 bases from J, with 3 bases in between. The CDR3 sequence: CASSLATYGYTF. In DNA, the CDR3 is TGTGCCAGCAGCTTAGCGACCTATGGCTACACCTTC.

The rearrangement joins TRBV21-1 to TRBJ1-5. TRBV21-1 is a pseudogene. CDR3 length: 17 residues. CDR3 in DNA: TGTGCCAGCAGCAAAGTTCATAGAGGAAATAGCAATCAGCCCCAGCATTTT. Its protein is CASSKVHRGNSNQPQHF.

The rearrangement uses TRBV27 and TRBJ1-5, with D unresolved. V lost 5 bases and J 0 bases, leaving 17 bases between the germline ends. Germline V gene lookup returns CDR1 MNHEY and CDR2 SMNVEV (reference sequence). The CDR3 totals 17 residues. CDR3 protein: CASSPQRLSRSNQPQHF. For the CDR3, the DNA is TGTGCCAGCAGTCCCCAGAGACTCTCCCGTAGCAATCAGCCCCAGCATTTT.

This chain connects TRBV5-1 to TRBJ1-1; TRBD1 is a possible D gene (5 bases). Germline CDR1 and CDR2: SGHRS and YFSETQ. V lost 4 bases to trimming and J lost 0 bases, with 16 bases between them. The CDR3 sequence is 16 residues long. The CDR3, as DNA: TGCGCCAGCAGCCACGGGGACGGTAGAGTGAACACTGAAGCTTTCTTT. Its translation is CASSHGDGRVNTEAFF.

The chain carries TRBV30 and TRBJ1-5; 7 nucleotides match TRBD1. V shed 1 base and J 7 bases; nucleotides not matched to a gene: 7. This CDR3 has 14 amino acids. The germline V gene encodes CDR1 GTSNPN and CDR2 SVGIG (reference sequence). The CDR3 nucleotides are TGTGCCTGGAGTGCTGACAGGGTAAACCAGCCCCAGCATTTT. Translation gives CAWSADRVNQPQHF.

The chain employs TRBV7-2 and TRBJ2-7; D not certain. CDR1 SGHTA and CDR2 FQGNSA come from the germline V gene. This CDR3 region has 13 residues. V was pared by 5 bases and J by 4 bases, with 12 bases between. CDR3 residues: CASSLPSRYEQYF. The CDR3 coding sequence is TGTGCCAGCAGCCTCCCTTCTAGGTACGAGCAGTACTTC.

The rearrangement links TRBV5-5 to TRBJ1-2, with unresolved D. CDR3 length: 14 amino acids. Trimming removed 0 bases from V and 7 bases from J, with 13 bases in between. Germline CDR1 is SGHKS and CDR2 is YYEKEE (reference sequence). CDR3 sequence reads: CASSLVPGMVGYTF. As DNA, the CDR3 is TGTGCCAGCAGCTTGGTTCCGGGGATGGTTGGCTACACCTTC. Combining the CDR3 with reference TRBV5-5 and TRBJ1-2 gives the whole variable domain DAGVTQSPTHLIKTRGQQVTLRCSPISGHKSVSWYQQVLGQGPQFIFQYYEKEERGRGNFPDRFSARQFPNYSSELNVNALLLGDSALYLCASSLVPGMVGYTFGSGTRLTVV.

The V gene is TRBV19, the J gene TRBJ2-1; D is perhaps TRBD2 (8 bases). Per germline, CDR1 LNHDA and CDR2 SQIVND (reference sequence). V lost 3 bases, J lost 7 bases, and 19 bases lay in between. CDR3 size: 16 residues. The CDR3 protein is CASSIRGGLVRNEQFF. CDR3 coding DNA: TGTGCCAGTAGTATCAGGGGGGGACTAGTCCGTAATGAGCAGTTCTTC. Looking up the rest from reference TRBV19 and TRBJ2-1 gives the full variable domain: DGGITQSPKYLFRKEGQNVTLSCEQNLNHDAMYWYRQDPGQGLRLIYYSQIVNDFQKGDIAEGYSVSREKKESFPLTVTSAQKNPTAFYLCASSIRGGLVRNEQFFGPGTRLTVL.

J is TRBJ1-2 and V is TRBV7-9; D is uncertain. The CDR3 is made up of 12 amino acids. The V and J ends lost 6 bases and 8 bases respectively, with 13 bases between them. The V gene's germline CDR1 is SEHNR and CDR2 FQNEAQ (reference sequence). CDR3 sequence reads: CASSISSSGYTF. The CDR3 nucleotides are TGTGCCAGCAGTATATCCTCCTCAGGCTACACCTTC.

This clone was counted a single time. The chain joins TRBV28 to TRBJ1-1; D gene uncertain. V was cut by 6 bases and J by 0 bases, with 14 bases left in between. CDR3 length: 15 amino acids. Germline CDR1 is MDHEN and CDR2 is SYDVKM. DNA of the CDR3: TGTGCCAGCAGCCTCCCGCGGACGGTGAACACTGAAGCTTTCTTT. Translated: CASSLPRTVNTEAFF. The variable domain in full, completed from reference TRBV28 and TRBJ1-1, reads DVKVTQSSRYLVKRTGEKVFLECVQDMDHENMFWYRQDPGLGLRLIYFSYDVKMKEKGDIPEGYSVSREKKERFSLILESASTNQTSMYLCASSLPRTVNTEAFFGQGTRLTVV.